These T cell receptor beta chains were read from a single sample in a study of cytomegalovirus exposure and HLA in healthy donors. The data were produced by immunoSEQ multiplex PCR, yet TCRdb's version contains in-frame clones alone and is incomplete. Found here are some 120,000 clones, roughly 80% of them singletons; the top ten hold approximately 3.6%. The specimen sequenced was PBMCs. These receptors all stem from a woman aged 40-49 years in good health and CMV-seropositive. The CDR3 runs from the conserved cysteine through the conserved F or W. Fields, in order: J gene, D gene, clone size, V gene, CDR3 protein, CDR3 DNA. D genes are given only for firm matches. Clone size is not always given. Where it is, it says once, few, many or a class for expanded clones.

TRBJ2-7,TRBD1,once,TRBV27,CASRFRDRAYEQYF,TGTGCCAGCCGATTTCGGGACAGGGCGTACGAGCAGTACTTC
TRBJ1-1,.,.,TRBV7-9,CASSLGSEAFF,TGTGCCAGCAGCTTGGGCTCTGAAGCTTTCTTT
TRBJ2-7,.,.,TRBV19,CAAHEGVDEQYF,TGTGCCGCCCATGAGGGTGTCGACGAGCAGTACTTC
TRBJ1-1,.,.,TRBV15,CATSRDPHLGGGTEAFF,TGTGCCACCAGCAGAGATCCCCATTTGGGGGGGGGCACTGAAGCTTTCTTT
TRBJ2-6,.,.,TRBV5-1,CASSLEGVGANVLTF,TGCGCCAGCAGCTTGGAGGGGGTTGGGGCCAACGTCCTGACTTTC
TRBJ1-2,TRBD1,.,TRBV9,CASSAWTGSSGYTF,TGTGCCAGCAGCGCCTGGACAGGCTCGAGTGGCTACACCTTC
TRBJ2-1,.,.,TRBV14,CASSSGLLHNEQFF,TGTGCCAGCAGCTCGGGACTCCTACACAATGAGCAGTTCTTC
TRBJ2-5,TRBD2,.,TRBV28,CASSLLGGMETQYF,TGTGCCAGCAGTTTACTCGGGGGGATGGAGACCCAGTACTTC
TRBJ1-1,.,few,TRBV5-3,CARARGLTGTEAFF,TGTGCCAGAGCCCGTGGGTTGACGGGCACTGAAGCTTTCTTT
TRBJ2-7,TRBD2,.,TRBV29-1,CSVGRGEEQYF,TGCAGCGTTGGACGGGGGGAAGAGCAGTACTTC
TRBJ1-2,.,.,TRBV5-6,CASSGQGGNYGYTF,TGTGCCAGCAGCGGGCAGGGTGGGAACTATGGCTACACCTTC
TRBJ1-1,.,.,TRBV9,CASSPGVLNTEAFF,TGTGCCAGCAGCCCAGGGGTACTCAACACTGAAGCTTTCTTT
TRBJ2-7,TRBD2,.,TRBV28,CASSLGAGVRSEQYF,TGTGCCAGCAGTTTAGGTGCGGGAGTTAGATCCGAGCAGTACTTC
TRBJ1-1,.,.,TRBV15,CATSRDLGGNTEAFF,TGTGCCACCAGCAGAGATCTGGGGGGGAACACTGAAGCTTTCTTT
TRBJ2-3,.,.,TRBV7-6,CASSLARTGTDTQYF,TGTGCCAGCAGCTTAGCGCGGACAGGCACAGATACGCAGTATTTT
TRBJ1-1,.,.,TRBV5-1,CASSFVFPGSNTEAFF,TGCGCCAGCAGCTTCGTTTTTCCAGGGTCGAACACTGAAGCTTTCTTT
TRBJ2-3,TRBD1,.,TRBV7-6,CASSEEGGDPPDTQYF,TGTGCCAGCAGCGAAGAAGGGGGCGACCCCCCAGATACGCAGTATTTT